Listed here are 27 T cell receptor beta chains from one sample, sequenced in a study of lymphopenia after photon versus proton radiotherapy. Sequencing was performed with immunoSEQ multiplex PCR; in TCRdb, only in-frame clones are kept and a portion is missing. Among about 7,300 clones listed, 93% were seen once. This material consisted of peripheral blood, taken from a patient treated with photon-based radiotherapy. The receptors stem from a woman aged 50 to 60 with cholangiocarcinoma.

This clone has a single count. This sequence joins TRBV13 and TRBJ2-3; the D gene is possibly TRBD1 (6 bases). The V gene's germline CDR1 is PRHDT and CDR2 FYEKMQ (reference sequence). Trimming left V 5 bases short and J 1 base short, with 16 bases between. CDR3 length: 16 residues. CDR3 loop: CASSPRRRQGTDTQYF. CDR3 in DNA: TGTGCCAGCAGCCCGAGGAGGAGACAGGGCACAGATACGCAGTATTTT.

This clone has only one observation. V and J are TRBV4-3 and TRBJ1-2; no clear D. V lost 0 bases, J lost 0 bases, and 8 bases lay in between. This CDR3 has 15 residues. In germline, CDR1 is LGHNA, CDR2 YSLEER. The DNA for the CDR3 is TGCGCCAGCAGCCAAGATCCCTTGGCTAACTATGGCTACACCTTC. Translated, it gives CASSQDPLANYGYTF.

The chain joins TRBV25-1 to TRBJ1-2, with D possibly being TRBD1 (5 bases). Germline V lookup: CDR1 MGHDK, CDR2 SYGVNS. This CDR3 contains 15 residues. V was trimmed by 3 bases and J by 4 bases, leaving 15 bases between them. For the CDR3, the DNA is TGTGCCAGCAGTGACCACAGAGGGCAGGGCTATGGCTACACCTTC. Amino acids: CASSDHRGQGYGYTF.

This chain uses TRBV2 with TRBJ1-2, with 7 bases matching TRBD1. This CDR3 comprises 15 residues. Germline CDR1 and CDR2: SNHLY and FYNNEI. With 2 bases clipped from V and 3 bases from J, the junction kept 6 bases outside the gene matches. The CDR3: CASSESLTGYYGYTF. The CDR3 DNA reads TGTGCCAGCAGTGAATCCCTGACAGGGTACTATGGCTACACCTTC.

V and J are TRBV27 and TRBJ2-5, with 14 bases lining up with TRBD2. The CDR3 loop spans 14 amino acids. Per germline, CDR1 MNHEY and CDR2 SMNVEV (reference sequence). J gave up 9 bases and V 5 bases, and 5 bases lay outside the gene matches. The CDR3 nucleotides are TGTGCCAGCAGTCAGACTAGCGGGGGGGACCCCCAGTACTTC. Translating it yields CASSQTSGGDPQYF.

This chain connects TRBV18 to TRBJ2-3, with D possibly being TRBD1 (5 bases). The germline CDR1 and CDR2 sequences are KGHSH and LQKENI. The V end was cut by 6 bases, the J end by 4 bases, with 14 bases between. This CDR3 has 14 residues. CDR3 region: CASSRLIGADTQYF. The DNA for the CDR3 is TGTGCCAGCTCGCGTTTAATAGGGGCAGATACGCAGTATTTT. The full variable domain, rest sourced from reference TRBV18 and TRBJ2-3, is NAGVMQNPRHLVRRRGQEARLRCSPMKGHSHVYWYRQLPEEGLKFMVYLQKENIIDESGMPKERFSAEFPKEGPSILRIQQVVRGDSAAYFCASSRLIGADTQYFGPGTRLTVL.

The chain combines TRBV15 with TRBJ2-3, with 9 positions matching TRBD1. V lost 2 bases to trimming and J lost 0 bases; unmatched junction nucleotides: 12. There are 19 residues in the CDR3. Germline assignment: CDR1 LNHNV and CDR2 YYDKDF (reference sequence). The CDR3: CATSRPRDRVLLSTDTQYF. The CDR3 nucleotides read TGTGCCACCAGCAGACCCCGGGACAGGGTACTTCTTAGCACAGATACGCAGTATTTT.

V is TRBV10-3 and J is TRBJ1-6; D might be TRBD1 (5 bases). From germline, CDR1 is ENHRY and CDR2 SYGVKD. Trimming removed 2 bases from V and 7 bases from J, with 12 bases in between. The CDR3 is made up of 15 amino acids. The DNA of the CDR3 is TGTGCCATCAGTGAGGTCGGGCAGGGAAATTCACCCCTCCACTTT. It codes for CAISEVGQGNSPLHF.

V usage is TRBV7-2 and J usage is TRBJ2-4; 7 bases map to TRBD1. Germline values: CDR1 SGHTA, CDR2 FQGNSA. The V gene end was trimmed by 6 bases and the J gene end by 8 bases; junction bases not matched to a gene: 4. The CDR3 runs 12 residues. The CDR3 reads CASSNTGDIQYF. Here the CDR3 DNA reads TGTGCCAGCAGTAATACAGGGGACATTCAGTACTTC.

The V and J genes are TRBV6-5 and TRBJ2-7; TRBD1 might be the D (6 bases). Trimming pared 6 bases from V and 0 bases from J, leaving 15 bases between. The CDR3 totals 15 residues. Germline V gives CDR1 MNHEY, CDR2 SVGAGI. The CDR3 spells CASRVGQFSSYEQYF. The CDR3, as DNA: TGTGCCAGCAGGGTTGGACAGTTCTCCTCCTACGAGCAGTACTTC.

The rearrangement links TRBV10-3 to TRBJ2-6; 7 positions agree with TRBD1. Per the germline V gene, CDR1 is ENHRY and CDR2 is SYGVKD. CDR3 size: 20 residues. With V trimmed by 0 bases and J by 0 bases, 11 bases remained unmatched. CDR3 DNA: TGTGCCATCAGTGAGTCGAGAGGGGGCGCGACCCGCTCTGGGGCCAACGTCCTGACTTTC. Its translation: CAISESRGGATRSGANVLTF.

J is TRBJ1-5 and V is TRBV19, with a possible D match to TRBD1 (6 bases). This CDR3 is built from 13 residues. CDR1 and CDR2 (germline): LNHDA, SQIVND (reference sequence). Trimming cost V 5 bases and J 6 bases, with 11 bases left between them. The CDR3 is CASSFSRGQPQHF. As DNA, the CDR3 is TGTGCCAGTAGTTTTTCCAGGGGTCAGCCCCAGCATTTT.

In this sample, this clone turned up once. J is TRBJ2-1 and V is TRBV6-4; D call uncertain. Trimming cost V 4 bases and J 5 bases, with 6 bases left between them. There are 12 residues in the CDR3. The V gene's germline CDR1 is MRHNA and CDR2 SNTAGT. CDR3 DNA: TGTGCCAGCAGTGGGAACAACAATGAGCAGTTCTTC. As protein: CASSGNNNEQFF.

The J gene is TRBJ1-2, the V gene TRBV11-2; D unresolved. V gave up 2 bases and J gave up 2 bases, with 12 bases separating them. The CDR3 length is 15 residues. Germline CDR1 is SGHAT and CDR2 is FQNNGV. CDR3 bases: TGTGCCAGCAGCTTAATTAAGGGCTGGAACTATGGCTACACCTTC. It yields the protein CASSLIKGWNYGYTF.

Here the CDR3 reads CASSFVLAGGPDRETQYF. The DNA for the CDR3 is TGTGCCAGCAGCTTTGTACTAGCGGGGGGGCCGGATCGAGAGACCCAGTACTTC. The chain links TRBV7-2 to TRBJ2-5, with 13 bases identical to TRBD2. Germline CDR1 reads SGHTA; CDR2 reads FQGNSA. V shed 3 bases and J 4 bases; nucleotides not matched to a gene: 11. This CDR3 region has 18 residues.

V is TRBV29-1 and J is TRBJ1-2, with D possibly being TRBD1 (6 bases). The CDR3 loop spans 22 amino acids. Germline V gene sequence: CDR1 SQVTM, CDR2 ANQGSEA. V lost 0 bases and J lost 0, with 32 bases in between. The CDR3 DNA reads TGCAGCGTTGAAGATTTCTCTTTGTGGGGGGCGGACTTTGCCGCTCCTAACTATGGCTACACCTTC. It specifies CSVEDFSLWGADFAAPNYGYTF.

The rearrangement joins TRBV4-3 to TRBJ2-5; 16 nucleotides match TRBD2. The CDR3 is made up of 20 amino acids. Germline V lookup: CDR1 LGHNA, CDR2 YSLEER. J was trimmed by 2 bases and V by 0 bases; bases with no gene match: 9. The CDR3, as DNA: TGCGCCAGCAGCCAAGACTATCAGGGACTAGCGGGGGGGAAGCAAGAGACCCAGTACTTC. This encodes CASSQDYQGLAGGKQETQYF.

The chain employs TRBV30 and TRBJ1-3, with D possibly being TRBD1 (5 bases). The CDR3 is made up of 11 amino acids. V gave up 4 bases and J gave up 6 bases, with 7 bases separating them. The germline V gene encodes CDR1 GTSNPN and CDR2 SVGIG (reference sequence). The CDR3 loop is CAWKGVNTIYF. DNA for the CDR3: TGTGCCTGGAAAGGGGTAAACACCATATATTTT.

CDR3 bases: TGTGCCAGCAATTCTGCAGGGAAGGATTCACCCCTCCACTTT. Translating it yields CASNSAGKDSPLHF. The V call is TRBV25-1, the J call TRBJ1-6; a weak D match, TRBD1 (5 bases). Germline V CDR1 and CDR2: MGHDK, SYGVNS. There are 14 residues in the CDR3. Deletions cut 7 bases from V and 8 bases from J, with 15 bases between. The full variable domain, in which reference TRBV25-1 and TRBJ1-6 provide the parts outside the CDR3, is EADIYQTPRYLVIGTGKKITLECSQTMGHDKMYWYQQDPGMELHLIHYSYGVNSTEKGDLSSESTVSRIRTEHFPLTLESARPSHTSQYLCASNSAGKDSPLHFGNGTRLTVT.

The chain has TRBV2 and TRBJ2-1, with D unclear. V lost 5 bases and J lost 5, with 1 base in between. Germline V gene lookup returns CDR1 SNHLY and CDR2 FYNNEI. The CDR3 sequence is 10 residues long. The CDR3: CASSNNEQFF. The CDR3 nucleotides read TGTGCCAGCAGTAACAATGAGCAGTTCTTC. Together with reference TRBV2 and TRBJ2-1, the CDR3 gives the full variable domain: EPEVTQTPSHQVTQMGQEVILRCVPISNHLYFYWYRQILGQKVEFLVSFYNNEISEKSEIFDDQFSVERPDGSNFTLKIRSTKLEDSAMYFCASSNNEQFFGPGTRLTVL.

This chain links TRBV27 with TRBJ1-6, with a tentative D call TRBD1 (5 bases). CDR3 size: 16 residues. Deletions cut 6 bases from V and 4 bases from J, with 16 bases between. CDR1 is MNHEY and CDR2 is SMNVEV in the germline V gene (reference sequence). The CDR3 nucleotides are TGTGCCAGCAGACCTCCGGGACGGGTTTATAATTCACCCCTCCACTTT. The encoded protein is CASRPPGRVYNSPLHF.

The chain joins TRBV2 to TRBJ2-1; 12 positions match TRBD2. Unmatched junction bases numbered 10, after V lost 6 bases and J lost 7 bases. CDR3 length: 16 amino acids. Germline V gene lookup returns CDR1 SNHLY and CDR2 FYNNEI. CDR3 sequence: CASSASLAGGRNEQFF. In DNA form, the CDR3 reads TGTGCCAGCAGCGCTTCCCTAGCGGGGGGGCGGAATGAGCAGTTCTTC.

The chain joins TRBV10-2 to TRBJ1-2, with a possible D match to TRBD1 (5 bases). This CDR3 contains 14 residues. Looked up from germline, CDR1 is WSHSY and CDR2 is SAAADI. Trimming stripped 2 bases from V and 4 bases from J, with 11 bases between. The CDR3 region is CASSEGGRSYGYTF. The CDR3 nucleotides are TGCGCCAGCAGTGAGGGGGGGAGGAGCTATGGCTACACCTTC.

The gene calls are TRBV2 and TRBJ2-1; 10 bases match TRBD2. J was trimmed by 4 bases and V by 7 bases; bases with no gene match: 7. The CDR3 covers 15 residues. The V gene's germline CDR1 is SNHLY and CDR2 FYNNEI. The CDR3 loop reads CASIRAGGYYNEQFF. The CDR3 region has the DNA TGTGCCAGCATCAGAGCGGGGGGGTATTACAATGAGCAGTTCTTC.

The chain is built from TRBV6-6 and TRBJ1-1; D uncertain. Deletions cut 4 bases from V and 10 bases from J, with 16 bases between. Germline lookup yields CDR1 MNHNY and CDR2 SVGAGI (reference sequence). The CDR3 runs to 13 residues. The CDR3 sequence: CASSFRQVSGAFF. In DNA form, the CDR3 reads TGTGCCAGCAGTTTCCGCCAGGTTAGCGGAGCTTTCTTT.

The chain employs TRBV11-2 and TRBJ2-2; no clear D gene. From germline, CDR1 is SGHAT and CDR2 FQNNGV. The CDR3 is 14 amino acids. V was pared by 4 bases and J by 1 base, with 7 bases between. The CDR3 nucleotides are TGTGCCAGCAGCTACCCTCGGAACACCGGGGAGCTGTTTTTT. It is translated as CASSYPRNTGELFF.

This clone occurred once. The chain joins TRBV5-4 to TRBJ2-2, with D uncertain. CDR1 SGHNT and CDR2 YYREEE come from the germline V gene (reference sequence). The V gene lost 0 bases and the J gene lost 0 bases, with 9 bases spanning the gap. The CDR3 is 16 residues long. CDR3 DNA: TGTGCCAGCAGCTTGGTGGGCCAAGCGAACACCGGGGAGCTGTTTTTT. Protein product: CASSLVGQANTGELFF.